This T cell receptor (beta chain) originates from a study of cytomegalovirus exposure and HLA in healthy donors. Primers for the PCR totalled 60 Vbeta and 13 Jbeta. The assay was immunoSEQ multiplex PCR, and TCRdb's table has in-frame clones only and misses some. The table lists some 120,000 clones, approximately 80% of them singletons. This CDR3 is 13 amino acids long. V lost 4 bases and J lost 4, with 10 bases in between. The V gene's germline CDR1 is LGHNA and CDR2 YNFKEQ. As for this clone: What it recognizes is unknown.

Whole-study results and caveats: Most of the TCR beta V segments (in an earlier analysis) were productive either about 87% or about 30% of the time. A later analysis found TCR association rates differed by HLA locus, highest for DRB1 and lowest for HLA-C.

The specimen was PBMCs. The chain uses TRBV4-2 and TRBJ1-2; TRBD1 is a possible D gene (5 bases). The source of this sequence is a man aged 30 to 45 in good health and CMV-seropositive. CDR3 in amino acids: CASSPGTSYGYTF. Written as DNA, the CDR3 is TGTGCCAGCAGCCCGGGGACTAGCTATGGCTACACCTTC.